A single sample gave rise to the 14 T cell receptor beta chains below, sequenced in a study of blood T cell repertoires in COVID-19. This table comes from immunoSEQ multiplex PCR, and its TCRdb copy is limited to in-frame clones, with some not included. The repertoire holds hundreds of thousands of clones, roughly nine tenths seen once, with less than 1.2% in the top ten. The sample taken for sequencing was PBMCs or T cells enriched from blood (not recorded which). The source is a man in his late teens or twenties who had recovered from COVID-19.

The rearrangement uses TRBV2 and TRBJ1-6; D not resolved. Germline loops: CDR1 SNHLY, CDR2 FYNNEI. The CDR3 has 12 residues. The V end was cut by 4 bases, the J end by 14 bases, with 12 bases between. CDR3 sequence (DNA): TGTGCCAGCAGTGTTTCGAGAACTTCCCTCCACTTT. Amino acid sequence: CASSVSRTSLHF.

The CDR3 DNA reads as TGTGCCAGCAGCTTGGTCTCCGGGACAGGAAGGGAGACCCAGTACTTC. This sequence encodes CASSLVSGTGRETQYF. V usage is TRBV5-4 and J usage is TRBJ2-5, with 8 positions matching TRBD1. Germline V CDR1 and CDR2: SGHNT, YYREEE (reference sequence). V lost 0 bases to trimming and J lost 5 bases; unmatched junction nucleotides: 9. CDR3 length: 16 amino acids. The full variable domain, rest sourced from reference TRBV5-4 and TRBJ2-5, is ETGVTQSPTHLIKTRGQQVTLRCSSQSGHNTVSWYQQALGQGPQFIFQYYREEENGRGNFPPRFSGLQFPNYSSELNVNALELDDSALYLCASSLVSGTGRETQYFGPGTRLLVL.

The rearrangement links TRBV19 to TRBJ2-7, with 9 bases matching TRBD2. The CDR3 covers 13 residues. The V gene end was trimmed by 3 bases and the J gene end by 6 bases; junction bases not matched to a gene: 3. The V gene's germline CDR1 is LNHDA and CDR2 SQIVND (reference sequence). The CDR3 bases are TGTGCCAGTAGTATTAGCGGGAGCCCCGAGCAGTACTTC. Its translation: CASSISGSPEQYF. Full variable domain (remainder filled in from reference TRBV19 and TRBJ2-7): DGGITQSPKYLFRKEGQNVTLSCEQNLNHDAMYWYRQDPGQGLRLIYYSQIVNDFQKGDIAEGYSVSREKKESFPLTVTSAQKNPTAFYLCASSISGSPEQYFGPGTRLTVT.

This clone has a single count. J is TRBJ1-6 and V is TRBV12-3 or TRBV12-4; no firm D call. With 5 bases removed from V and 7 bases from J, the gap between germline ends came to 9 bases. CDR3 length: 13 residues. The CDR3 bases are TGTGCCAGCAGTCTGGGCCTAAATTCACCCCTCCACTTT. Translating gives CASSLGLNSPLHF.

J is TRBJ1-1 and V is TRBV29-1; no definite D call. The CDR3 covers 13 residues. The V gene's germline CDR1 is SQVTM and CDR2 ANQGSEA. Trimming took 7 bases from V and 1 from J, leaving 13 bases between them. CDR3 nucleotide sequence: TGCAGCGCCCAAACAACCCCGAACACTGAAGCTTTCTTT. As protein: CSAQTTPNTEAFF.

This sequence joins TRBV28 and TRBJ1-1; the D gene is possibly TRBD1 (5 bases). Looked up from germline, CDR1 is MDHEN and CDR2 is SYDVKM. The CDR3 is made up of 13 amino acids. The ends were cut back, 3 bases at V and 6 bases at J, with 11 bases in the middle. The CDR3 loop is CASSLRAGAEAFF. The CDR3 DNA reads TGTGCCAGCAGTTTGAGAGCGGGGGCTGAAGCTTTCTTT.

The chain employs TRBV30 and TRBJ2-2; 13 bases map to TRBD2. CDR1 GTSNPN and CDR2 SVGIG come from the germline V gene (reference sequence). The V gene end was trimmed by 2 bases and the J gene end by 7 bases; junction bases not matched to a gene: 4. CDR3 length: 15 amino acids. The CDR3 nucleotides read TGTGCCTGGAGTAGGACTAGCGGGAGTCACGGGGAGCTGTTTTTT. Translated, it gives CAWSRTSGSHGELFF.

J is TRBJ1-5 and V is TRBV9, with 9 bases identical to TRBD1. Trimming took 5 bases from V and 5 from J; bases not matched to a gene: 5. Looked up from germline, CDR1 is SGDLS and CDR2 is YYNGEE. The CDR3 runs 14 residues. CDR3 protein: CASSTGTGYQPQHF. Written as DNA, the CDR3 is TGTGCCAGCAGTACCGGGACAGGGTATCAGCCCCAGCATTTT. Full variable domain (remainder filled in from reference TRBV9 and TRBJ1-5): DSGVTQTPKHLITATGQRVTLRCSPRSGDLSVYWYQQSLDQGLQFLIQYYNGEERAKGNILERFSAQQFPDLHSELNLSSLELGDSALYFCASSTGTGYQPQHFGDGTRLSIL.

The chain links TRBV28 to TRBJ2-7, with 9 bases fitting TRBD2. The V gene end was trimmed by 8 bases and the J gene end by 4 bases; junction bases not matched to a gene: 6. Germline lookup yields CDR1 MDHEN and CDR2 SYDVKM. The CDR3 has 13 residues. The CDR3 nucleotides read TGTGCCAGCTATAGCGGGAGTCCGTACGAGCAGTACTTC. This encodes CASYSGSPYEQYF.

This chain uses TRBV3-1 (or the pseudogene TRBV3-2) with TRBJ2-7, with 13 bases aligning to TRBD2. Germline CDR1 reads LGHDT; CDR2 reads YNNKEL (reference sequence). There are 15 residues in the CDR3. V lost 2 bases and J lost 4; bases outside the gene matches: 2. The CDR3 bases are TGTGCCAGCAGCCAACTACTAGCGGGGGGGTACGAGCAGTACTTC. This encodes CASSQLLAGGYEQYF.

V and J are TRBV6-6 and TRBJ2-5; 7 positions agree with TRBD1. Germline CDR1 reads MNHNY; CDR2 reads SVGAGI (reference sequence). With 0 bases clipped from V and 4 bases from J, the junction kept 8 bases outside the gene matches. This CDR3 region has 16 residues. CDR3 residues: CASSYSFPGGSETQYF. The CDR3 region has the DNA TGTGCCAGCAGTTACTCGTTTCCAGGGGGTTCAGAGACCCAGTACTTC.

The V and J genes are TRBV11-2 and TRBJ1-1; 7 positions agree with TRBD1. Trimming at V came to 5 bases and at J to 10 bases, leaving 10 bases not matched to a gene. Germline lookup yields CDR1 SGHAT and CDR2 FQNNGV. The CDR3 runs to 13 residues. The CDR3 reads CASSPPDRVGAFF. The CDR3 bases are TGTGCCAGCAGCCCCCCCGACAGGGTCGGAGCTTTCTTT.

This sequence joins TRBV7-9 and TRBJ2-1; 10 nucleotides line up with TRBD2. Germline V gene sequence: CDR1 SEHNR, CDR2 FQNEAQ (reference sequence). CDR3 length: 17 amino acids. The junction had 12 bases not matched to a gene; V was cut back by 4 bases and J by 6 bases. The CDR3 loop is CASSSKAGGPSGNEQFF. The CDR3 nucleotides read TGTGCCAGCAGCTCCAAAGCGGGAGGGCCGAGCGGCAATGAGCAGTTCTTC.

The V gene is TRBV4-1, the J gene TRBJ2-5; TRBD2 matches 11 bases. V shed 6 bases and J 4 bases; nucleotides not matched to a gene: 4. The CDR3 spans 14 residues. Per the germline V gene, CDR1 is MGHRA and CDR2 is YSYEKL. The CDR3 protein is CASSRGLAGETQYF. The CDR3 DNA is TGCGCCAGCAGTCGAGGACTAGCGGGAGAGACCCAGTACTTC.